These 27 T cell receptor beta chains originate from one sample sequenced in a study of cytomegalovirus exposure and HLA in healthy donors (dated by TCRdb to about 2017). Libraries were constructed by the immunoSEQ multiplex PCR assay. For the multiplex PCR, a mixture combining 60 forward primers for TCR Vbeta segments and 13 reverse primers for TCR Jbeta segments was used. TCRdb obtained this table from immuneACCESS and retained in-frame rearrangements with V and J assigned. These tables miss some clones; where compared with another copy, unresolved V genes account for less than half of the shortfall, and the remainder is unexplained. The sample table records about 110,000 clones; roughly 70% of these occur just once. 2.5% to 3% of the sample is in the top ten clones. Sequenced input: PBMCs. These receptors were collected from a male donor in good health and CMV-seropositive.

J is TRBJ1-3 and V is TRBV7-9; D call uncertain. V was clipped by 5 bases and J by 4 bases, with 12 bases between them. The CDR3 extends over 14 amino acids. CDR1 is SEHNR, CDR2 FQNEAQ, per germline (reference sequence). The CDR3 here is CASSIGESGNTIYF. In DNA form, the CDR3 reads TGTGCCAGCAGCATTGGGGAGTCCGGAAACACCATATATTTT.

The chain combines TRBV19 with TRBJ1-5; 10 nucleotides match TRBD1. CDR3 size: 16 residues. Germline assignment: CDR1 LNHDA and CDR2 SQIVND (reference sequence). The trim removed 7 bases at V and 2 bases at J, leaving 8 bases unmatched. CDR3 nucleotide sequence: TGTGCCAGTACCCCCTGGGACAGGGGAGGCAATCAGCCCCAGCATTTT. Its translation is CASTPWDRGGNQPQHF.

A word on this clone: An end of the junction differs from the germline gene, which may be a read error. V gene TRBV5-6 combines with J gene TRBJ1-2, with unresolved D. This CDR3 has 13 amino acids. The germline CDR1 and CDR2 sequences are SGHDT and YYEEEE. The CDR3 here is CASSLAPREGYPF. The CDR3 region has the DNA TGTGCCAGCAGCTTGGCCCCCCGCGAGGGCTACCCCTTC. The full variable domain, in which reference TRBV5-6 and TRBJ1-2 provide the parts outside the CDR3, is DAGVTQSPTHLIKTRGQQVTLRCSPKSGHDTVSWYQQALGQGPQFIFQYYEEEERQRGNFPDRFSGHQFPNYSSELNVNALLLGDSALYLCASSLAPREGYPFGSGTRLTVV.

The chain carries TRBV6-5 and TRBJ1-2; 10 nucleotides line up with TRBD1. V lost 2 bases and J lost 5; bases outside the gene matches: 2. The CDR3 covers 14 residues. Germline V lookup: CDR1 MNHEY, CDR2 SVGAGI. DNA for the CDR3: TGTGCCAGCAGTTACGTGGACAGGGGGTATGGCTACACCTTC. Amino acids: CASSYVDRGYGYTF.

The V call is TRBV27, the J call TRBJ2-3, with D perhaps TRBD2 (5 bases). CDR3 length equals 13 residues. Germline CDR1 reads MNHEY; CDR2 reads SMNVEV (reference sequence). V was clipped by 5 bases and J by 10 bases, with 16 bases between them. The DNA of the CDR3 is TGTGCCAGCAGTATGCGGGTGGGGTTATCGCAGTATTTT. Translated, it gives CASSMRVGLSQYF.

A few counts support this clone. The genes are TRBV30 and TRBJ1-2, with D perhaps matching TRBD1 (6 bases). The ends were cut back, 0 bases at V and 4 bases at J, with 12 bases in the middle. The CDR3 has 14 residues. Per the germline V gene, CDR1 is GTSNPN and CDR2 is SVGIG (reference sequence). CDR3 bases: TGTGCCTGGAGTGTCGGCGTAGGGGGCTATGGCTACACCTTC. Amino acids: CAWSVGVGGYGYTF.

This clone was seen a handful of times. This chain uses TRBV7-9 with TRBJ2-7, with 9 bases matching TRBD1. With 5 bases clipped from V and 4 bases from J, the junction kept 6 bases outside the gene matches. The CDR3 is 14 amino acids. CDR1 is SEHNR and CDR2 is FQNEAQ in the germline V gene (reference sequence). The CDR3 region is CASSITGGSYEQYF. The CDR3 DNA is TGTGCCAGCAGCATTACAGGGGGCTCATACGAGCAGTACTTC.

The CDR3 nucleotides are TGTGCCAGCAGCGCCACAGACAGGGGAGGGCAAGAGACCCAGTACTTC. This translates into CASSATDRGGQETQYF. This chain links TRBV9 with TRBJ2-5; D possibly corresponds to TRBD1 (8 bases). The CDR3 runs 16 residues. V was cut by 3 bases and J by 2 bases, with 17 bases left in between. The germline V gene encodes CDR1 SGDLS and CDR2 YYNGEE. Variable domain in full (rest from reference TRBV9 and TRBJ2-5): DSGVTQTPKHLITATGQRVTLRCSPRSGDLSVYWYQQSLDQGLQFLIQYYNGEERAKGNILERFSAQQFPDLHSELNLSSLELGDSALYFCASSATDRGGQETQYFGPGTRLLVL.

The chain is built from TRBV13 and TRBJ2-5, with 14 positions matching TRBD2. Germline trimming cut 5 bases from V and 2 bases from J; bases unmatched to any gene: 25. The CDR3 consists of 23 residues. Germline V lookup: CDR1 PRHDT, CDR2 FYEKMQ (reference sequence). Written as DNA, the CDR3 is TGTGCCAGCAGCCATTCTCCCGACCCGGGCCCGGGACTAGCGGGAGAGGGGCAAGAGACCCAGTACTTC. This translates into CASSHSPDPGPGLAGEGQETQYF. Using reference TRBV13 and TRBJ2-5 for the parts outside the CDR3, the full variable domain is AAGVIQSPRHLIKEKRETATLKCYPIPRHDTVYWYQQGPGQDPQFLISFYEKMQSDKGSIPDRFSAQQFSDYHSELNMSSLELGDSALYFCASSHSPDPGPGLAGEGQETQYFGPGTRLLVL.

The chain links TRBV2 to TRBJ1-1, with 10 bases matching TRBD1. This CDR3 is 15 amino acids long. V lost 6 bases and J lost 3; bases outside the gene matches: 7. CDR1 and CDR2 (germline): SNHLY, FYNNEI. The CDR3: CASRRRQGADTEAFF. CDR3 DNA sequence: TGTGCCAGCAGGCGACGACAGGGGGCGGACACTGAAGCTTTCTTT.

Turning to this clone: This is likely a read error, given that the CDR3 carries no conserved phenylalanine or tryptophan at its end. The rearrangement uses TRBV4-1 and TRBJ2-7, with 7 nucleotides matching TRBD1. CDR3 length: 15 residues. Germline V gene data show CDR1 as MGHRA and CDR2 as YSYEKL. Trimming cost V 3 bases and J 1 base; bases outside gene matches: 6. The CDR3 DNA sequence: TGCGCCAGCAGCCACTTGACAGGGTTATCCTACGAGCAGTACCTC. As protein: CASSHLTGLSYEQYL.

The CDR3 region has the DNA TGTGCCAGCAGCTTGGCCGCGACAGGGCTAAATAATTCACCCCTCCACTTT. This gives the protein CASSLAATGLNNSPLHF. The chain is built from TRBV5-6 and TRBJ1-6; TRBD1 matches 7 bases. V was clipped by 0 bases and J by 5 bases; unmatched bases: 8. The germline V gene encodes CDR1 SGHDT and CDR2 YYEEEE. CDR3 length: 17 amino acids.

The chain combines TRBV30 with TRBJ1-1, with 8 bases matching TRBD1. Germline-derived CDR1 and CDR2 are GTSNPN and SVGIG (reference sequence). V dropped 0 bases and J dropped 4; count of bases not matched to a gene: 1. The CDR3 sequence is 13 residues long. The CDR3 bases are TGTGCCTGGAGTGTTCAGGGGGCCACTGAAGCTTTCTTT. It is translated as CAWSVQGATEAFF.

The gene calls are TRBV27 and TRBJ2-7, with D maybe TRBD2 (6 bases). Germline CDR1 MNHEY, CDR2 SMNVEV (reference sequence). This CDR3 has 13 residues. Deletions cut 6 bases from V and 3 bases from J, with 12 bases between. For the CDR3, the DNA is TGTGCCAGCAGAGGAGGGCTGGTCTACGAGCAGTACTTC. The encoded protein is CASRGGLVYEQYF.

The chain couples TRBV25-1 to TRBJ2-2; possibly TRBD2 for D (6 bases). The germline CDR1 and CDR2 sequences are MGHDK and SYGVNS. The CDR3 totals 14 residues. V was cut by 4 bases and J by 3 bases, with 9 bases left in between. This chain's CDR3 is CASSGGLDTGELFF. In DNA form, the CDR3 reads TGTGCCAGCAGTGGGGGACTTGACACCGGGGAGCTGTTTTTT.

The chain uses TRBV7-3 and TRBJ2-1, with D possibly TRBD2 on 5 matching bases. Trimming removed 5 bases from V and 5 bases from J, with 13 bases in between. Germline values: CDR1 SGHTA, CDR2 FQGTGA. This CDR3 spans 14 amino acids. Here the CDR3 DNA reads TGTGCCAGCAGCCGGGGAGCGTTCAACAATGAGCAGTTCTTC. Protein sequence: CASSRGAFNNEQFF.

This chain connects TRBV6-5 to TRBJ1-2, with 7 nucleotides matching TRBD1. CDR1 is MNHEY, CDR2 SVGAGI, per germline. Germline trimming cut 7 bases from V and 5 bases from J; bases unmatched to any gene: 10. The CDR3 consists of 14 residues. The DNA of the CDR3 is TGTGCCAGCACGCCGAACAGGGGACGTTATGGCTACACCTTC. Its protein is CASTPNRGRYGYTF.

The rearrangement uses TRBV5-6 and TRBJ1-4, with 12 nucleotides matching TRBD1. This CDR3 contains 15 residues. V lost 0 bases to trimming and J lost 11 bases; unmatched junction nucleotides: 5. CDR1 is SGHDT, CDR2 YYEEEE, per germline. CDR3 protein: CASSLGGTGGWKLFF. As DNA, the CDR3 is TGTGCCAGCAGCTTGGGGGGGACAGGGGGCTGGAAACTGTTTTTT.

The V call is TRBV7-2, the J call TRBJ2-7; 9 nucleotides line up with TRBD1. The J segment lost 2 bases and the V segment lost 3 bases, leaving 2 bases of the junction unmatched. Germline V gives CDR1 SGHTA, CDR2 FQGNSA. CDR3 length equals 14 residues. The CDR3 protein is CASSLRTGAYEQYF. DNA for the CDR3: TGTGCCAGCAGCTTGAGGACAGGGGCCTACGAGCAGTACTTC.

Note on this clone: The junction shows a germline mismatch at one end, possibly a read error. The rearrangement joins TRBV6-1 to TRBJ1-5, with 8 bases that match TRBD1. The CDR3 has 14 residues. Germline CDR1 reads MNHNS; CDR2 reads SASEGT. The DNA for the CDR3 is TGTGCCAGCAGACTCCAGGGGGCTGGGCAGCCCCAGAATTTT. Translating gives CASRLQGAGQPQNF.

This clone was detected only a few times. The CDR3 region has the DNA TGTGCCAGCAGCGTAGTCACCACTAGCGGGGGCACAGATACGCAGTATTTT. Encoded protein: CASSVVTTSGGTDTQYF. The chain joins TRBV9 to TRBJ2-3; 10 bases line up with TRBD2. Trimming cost V 0 bases and J 1 base; bases outside gene matches: 5. In germline, CDR1 is SGDLS, CDR2 YYNGEE. The CDR3 extends over 17 amino acids. The whole variable domain, remainder taken from reference TRBV9 and TRBJ2-3, is DSGVTQTPKHLITATGQRVTLRCSPRSGDLSVYWYQQSLDQGLQFLIQYYNGEERAKGNILERFSAQQFPDLHSELNLSSLELGDSALYFCASSVVTTSGGTDTQYFGPGTRLTVL.

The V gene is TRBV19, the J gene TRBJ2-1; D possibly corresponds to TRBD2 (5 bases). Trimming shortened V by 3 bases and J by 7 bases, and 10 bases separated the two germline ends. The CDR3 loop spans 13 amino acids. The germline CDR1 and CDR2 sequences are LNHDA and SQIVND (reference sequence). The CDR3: CASSISPGNEQFF. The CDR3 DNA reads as TGTGCCAGTAGTATCTCTCCGGGGAATGAGCAGTTCTTC.

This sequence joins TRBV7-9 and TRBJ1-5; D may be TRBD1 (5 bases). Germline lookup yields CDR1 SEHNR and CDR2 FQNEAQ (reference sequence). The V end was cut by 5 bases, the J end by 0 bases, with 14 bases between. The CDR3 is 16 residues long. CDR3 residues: CASSPPGGVSNQPQHF. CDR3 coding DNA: TGTGCCAGCAGCCCCCCGGGGGGGGTTAGCAATCAGCCCCAGCATTTT.

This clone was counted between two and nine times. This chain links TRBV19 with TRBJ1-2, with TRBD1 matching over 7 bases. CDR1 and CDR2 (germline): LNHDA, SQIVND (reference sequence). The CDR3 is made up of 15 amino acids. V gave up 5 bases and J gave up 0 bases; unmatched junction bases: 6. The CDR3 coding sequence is TGTGCCAGTAGTGGGGGACAGCAGTCTAACTATGGCTACACCTTC. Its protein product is CASSGGQQSNYGYTF.

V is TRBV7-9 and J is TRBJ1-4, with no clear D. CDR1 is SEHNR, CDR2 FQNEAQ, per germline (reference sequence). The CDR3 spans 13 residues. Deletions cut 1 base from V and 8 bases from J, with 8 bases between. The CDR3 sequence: CASSLDPQEKLFF. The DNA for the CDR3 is TGTGCCAGCAGCTTAGATCCGCAGGAAAAACTGTTTTTT. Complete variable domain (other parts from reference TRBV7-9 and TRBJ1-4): DTGVSQNPRHKITKRGQNVTFRCDPISEHNRLYWYRQTLGQGPEFLTYFQNEAQLEKSRLLSDRFSAERPKGSFSTLEIQRTEQGDSAMYLCASSLDPQEKLFFGSGTQLSVL.

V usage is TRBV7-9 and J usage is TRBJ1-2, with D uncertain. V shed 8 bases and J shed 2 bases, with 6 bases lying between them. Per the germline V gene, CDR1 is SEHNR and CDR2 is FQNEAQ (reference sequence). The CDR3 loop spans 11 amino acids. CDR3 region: CASEANYGYTF. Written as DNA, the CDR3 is TGTGCCAGCGAGGCAAACTATGGCTACACCTTC.

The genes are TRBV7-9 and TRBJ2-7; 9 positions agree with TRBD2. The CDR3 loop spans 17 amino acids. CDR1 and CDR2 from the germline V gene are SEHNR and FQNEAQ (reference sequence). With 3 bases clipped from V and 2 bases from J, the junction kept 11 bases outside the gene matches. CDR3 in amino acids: CASSFFTSGRLTYEQYF. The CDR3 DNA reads TGTGCCAGCAGCTTTTTCACTAGCGGGCGATTGACCTACGAGCAGTACTTC.